The source of this TCR beta chain is a study of T and B cells in COVID-19 patients. Study-wide background: Blood was sampled from COVID-19 patients who were either actively infected or recovered. The recovered cohort's median age was roughly 31 years, versus roughly 67 years in active infection.

BIOMED2 TRB-A/B primer pools were used in multiplex TRB PCR. TCRdb analysed the multiplex PCR reads with MiXCR anew, one entry per CDR3 protein. The sample lists 3,500 to 4,500 distinct CDR3 sequences; 25% to 35% were seen once. TRB was amplified from about 260-540 ng of blood genomic DNA. The CDR3 runs to 12 residues. In regard to this clonotype: The antigen remains unidentified.

Study results and limitations: Active COVID-19 showed highly clonal TRB repertoires; recovery showed diversity and richness above healthy donors. CD4+, regulatory T cell, CD8+ and sorted SARS-CoV-2-responsive or tetramer+ T cells were not yet sequenced.

The genes are TRBV12-3 or TRBV12-4 and TRBJ2-7; D remains ambiguous. Material: blood. The clonotype was recovered from a human donor with active COVID-19. The donor label of this sample is uncertain. CDR3 nucleotide sequence: TGTGCTAGTGGTTTGGATCGCTACGAGCAGTACTTC. Protein sequence: CASGLDRYEQYF.